The 10 T cell receptor beta chains reported below all come from one sample, sequenced in a study of control samples from healthy donors and cancer patients (dated by TCRdb to between 2020 and 2021). The method behind the library was the immunoSEQ multiplex PCR assay. The immuneACCESS repertoire file appears here via TCRdb, limited to in-frame rearrangements. These files lack a portion of the clones; in checked studies, under half of the deficit traces to unresolved V genes, and the cause of the others is not known. The sample table contains around 140,000 clones; only one count was recorded for about 89% of them. The ten biggest clones cover 5.5% to 7.5% of the sample. Sequences were obtained from blood. The origin of the receptors is a man in his late teens or twenties in good health.

The chain links TRBV30 to TRBJ1-2; maybe TRBD1 (5 bases). V was cut by 7 bases and J by 4 bases, with 16 bases left in between. Germline assignment: CDR1 GTSNPN and CDR2 SVGIG (reference sequence). CDR3 length equals 13 residues. The CDR3 region has the DNA TGTGCCTTACAGCTCCCGGGGGGCTATGGCTACACCTTC. This sequence encodes CALQLPGGYGYTF.

This sequence joins TRBV5-4 and TRBJ2-7; perhaps D is TRBD1 or TRBD2 (5 bases each). The V end lost 1 base, the J end lost 2 bases, and 10 bases lay between the germline ends. CDR3 size: 14 residues. Germline values: CDR1 SGHNT, CDR2 YYREEE (reference sequence). The CDR3 nucleotides are TGTGCCAGCAGCTTGTCAGGGAGCCCCTACGAGCAGTACTTC. It specifies CASSLSGSPYEQYF. Combining the CDR3 with reference TRBV5-4 and TRBJ2-7 gives the whole variable domain ETGVTQSPTHLIKTRGQQVTLRCSSQSGHNTVSWYQQALGQGPQFIFQYYREEENGRGNFPPRFSGLQFPNYSSELNVNALELDDSALYLCASSLSGSPYEQYFGPGTRLTVT.

This chain uses TRBV29-1 with TRBJ2-3, with 9 bases identical to TRBD2. Germline V gene sequence: CDR1 SQVTM, CDR2 ANQGSEA. V was clipped by 4 bases and J by 4 bases; unmatched bases: 6. The CDR3 consists of 14 residues. CDR3 loop: CSVATSGGSDTQYF. For the CDR3, the DNA is TGCAGCGTTGCTACCAGCGGGGGGTCAGATACGCAGTATTTT.

CDR3 coding DNA: TGTGCTAGTGGTTTGGACCTGGGGCCCCAGCATTTT. Its protein is CASGLDLGPQHF. The V and J genes are TRBV12-5 and TRBJ1-5; D unresolved. Trimming took off 1 base at V and 9 bases at J, with 7 bases between the two ends. The CDR3 spans 12 residues. CDR1 LGHNT and CDR2 FRNRAP come from the germline V gene.

The gene calls are TRBV19 and TRBJ1-5; no firm D call. CDR3 length equals 15 residues. V lost 6 bases and J lost 0, with 12 bases in between. Germline V gene lookup returns CDR1 LNHDA and CDR2 SQIVND (reference sequence). In nucleotides, the CDR3 is TGTGCCAGTAGAATGCAGGACCTTAGCAATCAGCCCCAGCATTTT. This gives the protein CASRMQDLSNQPQHF.

The J gene is TRBJ2-7, the V gene TRBV9; TRBD1 matches 10 bases. V lost 0 bases, J lost 4 bases, and 4 bases stayed unmatched. The CDR3 has 15 residues. CDR1 and CDR2 (germline): SGDLS, YYNGEE. The CDR3 is CASSVGGTGVYEQYF. The CDR3 DNA reads TGTGCCAGCAGCGTAGGTGGGACAGGGGTATACGAGCAGTACTTC. The entire variable domain, with the rest obtained from reference TRBV9 and TRBJ2-7, is as follows: DSGVTQTPKHLITATGQRVTLRCSPRSGDLSVYWYQQSLDQGLQFLIQYYNGEERAKGNILERFSAQQFPDLHSELNLSSLELGDSALYFCASSVGGTGVYEQYFGPGTRLTVT.

In DNA, the CDR3 is TGTGCCAGCAGCTTAGTGTTCGAGCAGTACTTC. It is translated as CASSLVFEQYF. The V call is TRBV11-2, the J call TRBJ2-7; no clear D. Trimming took off 1 base at V and 6 bases at J, with 4 bases between the two ends. The CDR3 is made up of 11 amino acids. CDR1 SGHAT and CDR2 FQNNGV come from the germline V gene. Full variable domain (missing parts from reference TRBV11-2 and TRBJ2-7): EAGVAQSPRYKIIEKRQSVAFWCNPISGHATLYWYQQILGQGPKLLIQFQNNGVVDDSQLPKDRFSAERLKGVDSTLKIQPAKLEDSAVYLCASSLVFEQYFGPGTRLTVT.

The rearrangement joins TRBV6-1 to TRBJ1-3, with D possibly being TRBD1 (5 bases). V was clipped by 3 bases and J by 0 bases, with 12 bases between them. The CDR3 has 16 residues. The germline CDR1 and CDR2 sequences are MNHNS and SASEGT. The DNA of the CDR3 is TGTGCCAGCAGTGAGGGGGGGGTCGCCTCTGGAAACACCATATATTTT. Its protein product is CASSEGGVASGNTIYF.

The chain's CDR3 is CASSKSLEKGGNSPLHF. In DNA, the CDR3 is TGTGCCAGCAGCAAAAGTTTGGAAAAAGGGGGTAATTCACCCCTCCACTTT. This chain connects TRBV21-1 to TRBJ1-6; TRBD1 was called by the table and not checked on the DNA. TRBV21-1 is given as a pseudogene. CDR3 length: 17 amino acids.

The J gene is TRBJ2-3, the V gene TRBV4-1; D call uncertain. Trimming took 0 bases from V and 6 from J, leaving 7 bases between them. The CDR3 is 13 residues long. Per germline, CDR1 MGHRA and CDR2 YSYEKL. CDR3 protein: CASSQEGRDTQYF. In DNA, the CDR3 is TGCGCCAGCAGCCAAGAAGGCCGGGATACGCAGTATTTT.